The present entry profiles one TCR beta chain with its context. This table comes from immunoSEQ multiplex PCR, and its TCRdb copy is limited to in-frame clones, with some not included. The sample consists of 40,000 to 55,000 clones, over 80% of them appearing once. This record comes from a study of OX40 agonist ivuxolimab in advanced cancers. This CDR3 has 11 amino acids. Germline V gives CDR1 MNHNS, CDR2 SASEGT. The V and J ends lost 5 bases and 7 bases respectively, with 8 bases between them. The clonotype originates from an adult with an advanced solid tumor such as melanoma, head and neck, liver or kidney cancer. The starting material was CD4+ or CD8+ T cells sorted from blood, obtained in a trial of the OX40 agonist ivuxolimab. The chain combines TRBV6-1 with TRBJ1-2; unclear D gene. DNA for the CDR3: TGTGCCAGCAGTCCCAAAAGTGGCTACACCTTC. This encodes CASSPKSGYTF.